The rows below give T cell receptor beta chains drawn from one sample of a study of persistence of HIV-infected CD4 T cells. Data came from immunoSEQ multiplex PCR; TCRdb stores just in-frame clones and leaves some out. This table holds more than 10,000 clones, roughly 70% found once. For these TCRs, the target antigens are not known. This sample comprised CD4+ T cells sorted from PBMCs after 18-hour stimulation, obtained from a patient who received antiretroviral therapy. The receptors shown here come from an adult man with HIV who was CMV-seropositive. Each CDR3 is given with its conserved first and last residue. The D gene is left open where the match is weak. Part of the rows lack a size; the others show once, few, many or a class for expanded clones.

NA	TRBJ1-1	TRBV16	NA	TGTGCCAGCAGCCAATCTGTCAGCGGGCCCACTGAAGCTTTCTTT	CASSQSVSGPTEAFF
NA	TRBJ2-3	TRBV5-1	NA	TGCGCCAGCAGCTTGGATGGCAGGATTAGTACAGATACGCAGTATTTT	CASSLDGRISTDTQYF
NA	TRBJ2-1	TRBV7-8	NA	TGTGCCAGCAGCCCCGAAATGGAGCAGTTCTTC	CASSPEMEQFF
few	TRBJ2-7	TRBV5-1	TRBD1	TGCGCCAGCAGCTTAAGAGGGACAGCAACCTACGAGCAGTACTTC	CASSLRGTATYEQYF
NA	TRBJ1-3	TRBV9	NA	TGTGCCAGCAGCTTCGGAGTATCTGGAAACACCATATATTTT	CASSFGVSGNTIYF
few	TRBJ1-3	TRBV2	TRBD1	TGTGCCAGCAGGGACACAGGGGACGGAAACACCATATATTTT	CASRDTGDGNTIYF
NA	TRBJ2-2	TRBV7-2	TRBD2	TGTGCCAGCAGCGCCAGGACTAGCGGGGGGGCCGGCGGGGAGCTGTTTTTT	CASSARTSGGAGGELFF
NA	TRBJ2-3	TRBV10-2	NA	TGCGCCAGCACGAGGGGGGCTACCACAGATACGCAGTATTTT	CASTRGATTDTQYF
once	TRBJ2-3	TRBV2	TRBD2	TGTGCCAGCAGTATAAAAGCGGGGGGAGCAGATACGCAGTATTTT	CASSIKAGGADTQYF
NA	TRBJ2-5	TRBV2	NA	TGTGCCAGCAGTGAGGCTGAGACCCAGTACTTC	CASSEAETQYF
NA	TRBJ1-2	TRBV25-1	NA	TGTGCCAGCGGCAGGGGAGAGGGCTATGGCTACACCTTC	CASGRGEGYGYTF
few	TRBJ2-7	TRBV18	NA	TGTGCCAGCTCACCACCGACTATCCAAACCTACGAGCAGTACTTC	CASSPPTIQTYEQYF
NA	TRBJ2-7	TRBV28	NA	TGTGCCACTCGACGAGCCTACGAGCAGTACTTC	CATRRAYEQYF
NA	TRBJ1-1	TRBV25-1	TRBD1	TGTGCCAGCAGCGGCGACAGGGGAATGAACACTGAAGCTTTCTTT	CASSGDRGMNTEAFF
NA	TRBJ1-4	TRBV4-1	TRBD1	TGCGCCAGCAGCGGGGGGAAGGACAGGGATGCAACTAATGAAAAACTGTTTTTT	CASSGGKDRDATNEKLFF
NA	TRBJ1-2	TRBV29-1	TRBD1	TGCAGCGTTGAGCGGACAGGGGGAGGTGGCTACACCTTC	CSVERTGGGGYTF
NA	TRBJ2-2	TRBV2	NA	TGTGCCAGCAGTGAGACGGGGGCCGAGAACACCGGGGAGCTGTTTTTT	CASSETGAENTGELFF
few	TRBJ2-2	TRBV3-1/TRBV3-2	NA	TGTGCCAGCAGCCAACTTTGGGAGAGAACCGGGGAGCTGTTTTTT	CASSQLWERTGELFF
NA	TRBJ2-7	TRBV12-3/TRBV12-4	NA	TGTGCCAGCAGTCAGTGGTTCTCCTACGAGCAGTACTTC	CASSQWFSYEQYF
NA	TRBJ2-7	TRBV2	TRBD1	TGTGCCAGCAGGCGGGACAGGGTGTACGAGCAGTACTTC	CASRRDRVYEQYF
NA	TRBJ2-7	TRBV10-2	NA	TGCGCCAGCAGGAGCCAGGGTTACGAGCAGTACTTC	CASRSQGYEQYF
NA	TRBJ2-7	TRBV19	TRBD2	TGTGCCAGTAGCGAAACTAGCGGGGCCGCCTACGAGCAGTACTTC	CASSETSGAAYEQYF
NA	TRBJ1-5	TRBV6-5	TRBD1	TGTGCCAGCAGTATGGACAGGAATCAGCCCCAGCATTTT	CASSMDRNQPQHF
NA	TRBJ2-7	TRBV7-2	TRBD2	TGTGCCAGCAGGACCAGGACTAGCGGTTACTACGAGCAGTACTTC	CASRTRTSGYYEQYF
NA	TRBJ2-3	TRBV29-1	NA	TGCAGCGGGGGCAGGGCGGCAGATACGCAGTATTTT	CSGGRAADTQYF
NA	TRBJ2-1	TRBV7-6	NA	TGTGCCAGCAGCTTATACACGGCCTACAATGAGCAGTTCTTC	CASSLYTAYNEQFF
NA	TRBJ2-2	TRBV19	NA	TGTGCCATTGCAACCCCTGGGCAGGGGACCGGGGAGCTGTTTTTT	CAIATPGQGTGELFF
NA	TRBJ2-7	TRBV18	NA	TGTGCCAGCTCACAACAGGTTTCCCCCGGCGAGCAGTACTTC	CASSQQVSPGEQYF
NA	TRBJ1-6	TRBV10-1	NA	TGCGCCAGCAGTGCGGTCACTAATTCACCCCTCCACTTT	CASSAVTNSPLHF